These 18 T cell receptor beta chains share one sample of origin, sequenced in a study of blood T cell repertoires in COVID-19. TCRdb's copy holds only in-frame clones and misses some; the assay was immunoSEQ multiplex PCR. The sample has around 700,000 clones; 75% to 90% are singletons. Source material: peripheral blood. Receptors were obtained from a woman aged 18 to 35 with acute or convalescent COVID-19.

V usage is TRBV9 and J usage is TRBJ1-2; TRBD1 might be the D (6 bases). The CDR3 is 11 amino acids. Trimming left V 5 bases short and J 6 bases short, with 8 bases between. Germline lookup yields CDR1 SGDLS and CDR2 YYNGEE. CDR3 bases: TGTGCCAGCAGAGGGGGGGATGGCTACACCTTC. Protein: CASRGGDGYTF.

The chain joins TRBV11-2 to TRBJ2-1; D remains ambiguous. Germline V gene sequence: CDR1 SGHAT, CDR2 FQNNGV. The CDR3 is made up of 14 amino acids. V gave up 0 bases and J gave up 7 bases, with 10 bases separating them. The CDR3 spells CASSLDWALNEQFF. Written as DNA, the CDR3 is TGTGCCAGCAGCTTAGATTGGGCCCTAAATGAGCAGTTCTTC.

V and J are TRBV5-1 and TRBJ2-5; 9 bases agree with TRBD1. The germline gives CDR1 SGHRS, CDR2 YFSETQ. This CDR3 spans 15 amino acids. Losses at the gene ends were 2 bases for V and 5 bases for J; bases not matched to a gene: 7. CDR3 protein: CASSFGTGQLETQYF. The CDR3 DNA sequence: TGCGCCAGCAGCTTCGGGACAGGGCAACTGGAGACCCAGTACTTC.

V is TRBV18 and J is TRBJ2-5, with 7 nucleotides matching TRBD1. CDR3 length equals 17 residues. Germline lookup yields CDR1 KGHSH and CDR2 LQKENI. Unmatched junction bases numbered 9, after V lost 1 base and J lost 1 base. The DNA of the CDR3 is TGTGCCAGCTCACCACTCGGGGTCAGGGGGATCCAAGAGACCCAGTACTTC. This sequence encodes CASSPLGVRGIQETQYF.

There are a few counts of this clone. The chain uses TRBV4-1 and TRBJ1-5, with TRBD1 as a possible D gene (5 bases). CDR3 length: 17 residues. V gave up 3 bases and J gave up 6 bases, with 21 bases separating them. Germline values: CDR1 MGHRA, CDR2 YSYEKL. The CDR3 nucleotides are TGCGCCAGCAGCCAGGCCCTCGTACAGGATCGGCGTCAGCCCCAGCATTTT. This gives the protein CASSQALVQDRRQPQHF.

The sample holds one count of this clone. This chain joins TRBV5-1 and TRBJ1-3, with D perhaps TRBD1 (6 bases). In germline, CDR1 is SGHRS, CDR2 YFSETQ. The CDR3 length is 16 residues. V was cut by 4 bases and J by 0 bases, with 14 bases left in between. CDR3 sequence: CASSLNPGDSGNTIYF. The CDR3 nucleotides are TGCGCCAGCAGCCTCAACCCAGGGGACTCTGGAAACACCATATATTTT.

The genes are TRBV3-1 (or the pseudogene TRBV3-2) and TRBJ1-2, with D hard to call. Germline loops: CDR1 LGHDT, CDR2 YNNKEL (reference sequence). V was cut by 0 bases and J by 1 base, with 12 bases left in between. CDR3 length equals 16 residues. The CDR3 sequence: CASSQEGRGLNYGYTF. In DNA form, the CDR3 reads TGTGCCAGCAGCCAAGAGGGTCGTGGACTTAACTATGGCTACACCTTC.

On this clone itself: This same CDR3 is encoded by further DNA sequences in the sample. The chain combines TRBV30 with TRBJ2-3; 9 nucleotides agree with TRBD2. Germline V lookup: CDR1 GTSNPN, CDR2 SVGIG (reference sequence). The V segment lost 4 bases and the J segment 6 bases; nucleotides outside the gene matches: 2. CDR3 length: 12 residues. Here the CDR3 reads CAWTSGTDTQYF. DNA for the CDR3: TGTGCCTGGACTAGCGGGACCGATACGCAGTATTTT.

The rearrangement joins TRBV27 to TRBJ1-6; D not certain. The CDR3 is made up of 15 amino acids. Trimming took 4 bases from V and 4 from J, leaving 11 bases between them. Germline-derived CDR1 and CDR2 are MNHEY and SMNVEV (reference sequence). The CDR3 loop reads CASSSRRAYNSPLHF. The CDR3 nucleotides are TGTGCCAGCAGTTCTAGGAGGGCATATAATTCACCCCTCCACTTT.

A single count supports this clone. The gene calls are TRBV7-2 and TRBJ1-5; 9 bases agree with TRBD1. V lost 4 bases and J lost 0; bases outside the gene matches: 1. The CDR3 sequence is 15 residues long. The germline gives CDR1 SGHTA, CDR2 FQGNSA. As DNA, the CDR3 is TGTGCCAGCAGCTGGGACAGGGCTAGCAATCAGCCCCAGCATTTT. This codes for CASSWDRASNQPQHF.

This chain's CDR3 is CASSLSYRGDMNTEAFF. The CDR3 DNA is TGTGCCAGCAGCCTAAGCTACAGGGGTGATATGAACACTGAAGCTTTCTTT. The V gene is TRBV7-8, the J gene TRBJ1-1; 7 bases are a match to TRBD1. V lost 5 bases, J lost 0 bases, and 12 bases stayed unmatched. The CDR3 consists of 17 residues. Germline V CDR1 and CDR2: SGHVS, FQNEAQ.

J is TRBJ2-1 and V is TRBV2; the match to TRBD2 covers 11 bases. Germline lookup yields CDR1 SNHLY and CDR2 FYNNEI. This CDR3 contains 13 residues. J was trimmed by 3 bases and V by 8 bases; bases with no gene match: 0. The CDR3 sequence is CASLAGGYNEQFF. In DNA, the CDR3 is TGTGCCAGCCTAGCGGGGGGCTACAATGAGCAGTTCTTC.

The V and J genes are TRBV5-8 and TRBJ2-7, with 7 bases fitting TRBD1. In germline, CDR1 is SGHTS, CDR2 YDEGEE. This CDR3 is built from 14 residues. V lost 4 bases to trimming and J lost 5 bases; unmatched junction nucleotides: 9. CDR3 loop: CASSTRGSGDEQYF. Here the CDR3 DNA reads TGTGCCAGCAGCACCAGGGGGTCGGGTGACGAGCAGTACTTC.

This chain links TRBV19 with TRBJ2-1; TRBD1 is a possible D gene (6 bases). V was clipped by 4 bases and J by 5 bases, with 15 bases between them. The CDR3 totals 15 residues. From germline, CDR1 is LNHDA and CDR2 SQIVND (reference sequence). CDR3 protein: CASSTRTASNNEQFF. The CDR3 nucleotides read TGTGCCAGTAGTACTCGGACAGCATCTAACAATGAGCAGTTCTTC. The full variable domain, with the rest looked up from reference TRBV19 and TRBJ2-1, is DGGITQSPKYLFRKEGQNVTLSCEQNLNHDAMYWYRQDPGQGLRLIYYSQIVNDFQKGDIAEGYSVSREKKESFPLTVTSAQKNPTAFYLCASSTRTASNNEQFFGPGTRLTVL.

The chain couples TRBV18 to TRBJ2-3, with 7 bases matching TRBD1. V was pared by 0 bases and J by 4 bases, with 10 bases of the junction left unmatched. The germline CDR1 and CDR2 sequences are KGHSH and LQKENI. CDR3 length: 17 amino acids. The CDR3 spells CASSPPDSTQGADTQYF. The DNA for the CDR3 is TGTGCCAGCTCACCACCGGACAGCACTCAGGGGGCAGATACGCAGTATTTT.

This clone was found once. The chain has TRBV7-2 and TRBJ2-2, with 10 bases aligning to TRBD1. The germline V gene encodes CDR1 SGHTA and CDR2 FQGNSA. V was clipped by 3 bases and J by 7 bases; unmatched bases: 8. This CDR3 contains 16 residues. CDR3 sequence: CASSFGQGGRSGELFF. DNA of the CDR3: TGTGCCAGCAGCTTCGGACAGGGGGGAAGGAGCGGGGAGCTGTTTTTT. Complete variable domain (other parts from reference TRBV7-2 and TRBJ2-2): GAGVSQSPSNKVTEKGKDVELRCDPISGHTALYWYRQSLGQGLEFLIYFQGNSAPDKSGLPSDRFSAERTGGSVSTLTIQRTQQEDSAVYLCASSFGQGGRSGELFFGEGSRLTVL.

The chain employs TRBV4-2 and TRBJ2-1, with a weak D call TRBD1 (6 bases). Germline values: CDR1 LGHNA, CDR2 YNFKEQ. Trimming took 2 bases from V and 1 from J, leaving 15 bases between them. The length of the CDR3 is 17 residues. As DNA, the CDR3 is TGTGCCAGCAGCCAACTCCCACAGGGCCGATCCTACAATGAGCAGTTCTTC. It encodes CASSQLPQGRSYNEQFF.

V usage is TRBV6-5 and J usage is TRBJ1-2; 11 bases fit TRBD1. Germline CDR1 MNHEY, CDR2 SVGAGI. V lost 6 bases, J lost 4 bases, and 4 bases stayed unmatched. The CDR3 sequence is 14 residues long. Written as DNA, the CDR3 is TGTGCCAGCAGGGTAGGACAGGGGGCCTATGGCTACACCTTC. Its protein is CASRVGQGAYGYTF.